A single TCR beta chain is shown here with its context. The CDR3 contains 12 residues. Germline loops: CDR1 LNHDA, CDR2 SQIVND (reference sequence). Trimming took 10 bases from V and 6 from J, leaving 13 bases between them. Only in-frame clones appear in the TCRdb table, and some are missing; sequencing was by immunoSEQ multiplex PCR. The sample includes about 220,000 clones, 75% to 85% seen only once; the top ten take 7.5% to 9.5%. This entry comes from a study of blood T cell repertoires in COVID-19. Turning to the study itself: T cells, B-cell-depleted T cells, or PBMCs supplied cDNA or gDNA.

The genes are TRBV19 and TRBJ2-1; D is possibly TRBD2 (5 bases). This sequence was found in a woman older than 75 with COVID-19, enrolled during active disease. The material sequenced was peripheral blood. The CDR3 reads CATARATNEQFF. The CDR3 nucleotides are TGTGCCACCGCGAGGGCTACCAATGAGCAGTTCTTC.